The clone carrying this T cell receptor (beta chain) has ten or more counts. Its cognate antigen is unknown. The CDR3 length is 16 residues. With V trimmed by 4 bases and J by 0 bases, 8 bases remained unmatched. Germline V gene lookup returns CDR1 SGHTA and CDR2 FQGNSA. These data belong to a study of T cells in Graves' hyperthyroidism and ophthalmopathy. Study-wide points: Blood held most thyroid clonotypes expanded above 0.001 frequency.

Amplification targeted TCR beta CDR3 regions from RNA transcripts. HTBI primers were used for first-round RT-PCR of the TCR CDR3. TCRdb passed the multiplex PCR reads through MiXCR, listing each CDR3 protein once. The table lists hundreds of thousands of distinct CDR3 sequences, around 15% of them singletons, with about 15% in the top ten. A lack of ophthalmopathy progression within 18 months defined stable Graves' hyperthyroidism. Subjects aged 18 to 65 presented with newly diagnosed hyperthyroidism of less than 2 months' duration. Diagnosis relied on clinical symptoms, serum thyroxine and TRAb, thyroid ultrasound and orbital computed tomography.

The chain combines TRBV7-2 with TRBJ2-7; 8 bases match TRBD1. This receptor was obtained from a woman between 40 and 50 years old with Graves' hyperthyroidism. Sequenced: blood. CDR3 residues: CASSSGTGHSSYEQYF. The CDR3 bases are TGTGCCAGCAGCTCCGGGACAGGTCACAGCTCCTACGAGCAGTACTTC.